Sequencing of this TCR beta chain was carried out in a study of blood T cell repertoires in COVID-19. The repertoire was sequenced with immunoSEQ multiplex PCR; TCRdb's copy has only in-frame clones and lacks some. The sample lists 80,000 to 85,000 clones; about four fifths were seen once. The clonotype comes from a human donor in a cohort sampled during active COVID-19. Sequenced material: peripheral blood.

The chain's CDR3 is CASTPGQTNTEAFF. Written as DNA, the CDR3 is TGTGCCAGCACCCCGGGACAGACGAACACTGAAGCTTTCTTT. The chain combines TRBV6-5 with TRBJ1-1, with 7 bases lining up with TRBD1. Germline CDR1 and CDR2: MNHEY and SVGAGI. This CDR3 has 14 amino acids. Unmatched junction bases numbered 6, after V lost 7 bases and J lost 1 base.